The clone carrying this T cell receptor (beta chain) turned up a few times. What it binds is unknown. All donors were healthy, and all were Caucasian. This record belongs to a study of identical twins. Study conclusions and caveats: Some out-of-frame alpha sequences were shared by twins, and these showed excess low generation probability. Insertion counts were lower in abundant cord blood beta clonotypes, a trend that memory repertoires did not show.

A universal primer site was added by template switching, and unique molecular identifiers were carried by the cDNA. TCRdb fed the 5' RACE reads into MiXCR, producing one record per CDR3 protein. The data contain around 370,000 distinct CDR3 sequences, about 9% of them seen just once; the ten biggest clones take up approximately 8.9%. What was sequenced was naive T cells sorted from blood. This clonotype was obtained from a woman aged 50 to 60 in good health.

CDR3 region: CASTGTSFSLTGYTF. The CDR3 bases are TGTGCCAGTACCGGGACTTCTTTCTCATTAACGGGGTACACCTTC. The chain uses TRBV19 and TRBJ1-2, with a possible D match to TRBD1 (5 bases). V dropped 7 bases and J dropped 11 bases, with 26 bases sitting between them. CDR1 and CDR2 (germline): LNHDA, SQIVND (reference sequence). This CDR3 is 15 amino acids long.